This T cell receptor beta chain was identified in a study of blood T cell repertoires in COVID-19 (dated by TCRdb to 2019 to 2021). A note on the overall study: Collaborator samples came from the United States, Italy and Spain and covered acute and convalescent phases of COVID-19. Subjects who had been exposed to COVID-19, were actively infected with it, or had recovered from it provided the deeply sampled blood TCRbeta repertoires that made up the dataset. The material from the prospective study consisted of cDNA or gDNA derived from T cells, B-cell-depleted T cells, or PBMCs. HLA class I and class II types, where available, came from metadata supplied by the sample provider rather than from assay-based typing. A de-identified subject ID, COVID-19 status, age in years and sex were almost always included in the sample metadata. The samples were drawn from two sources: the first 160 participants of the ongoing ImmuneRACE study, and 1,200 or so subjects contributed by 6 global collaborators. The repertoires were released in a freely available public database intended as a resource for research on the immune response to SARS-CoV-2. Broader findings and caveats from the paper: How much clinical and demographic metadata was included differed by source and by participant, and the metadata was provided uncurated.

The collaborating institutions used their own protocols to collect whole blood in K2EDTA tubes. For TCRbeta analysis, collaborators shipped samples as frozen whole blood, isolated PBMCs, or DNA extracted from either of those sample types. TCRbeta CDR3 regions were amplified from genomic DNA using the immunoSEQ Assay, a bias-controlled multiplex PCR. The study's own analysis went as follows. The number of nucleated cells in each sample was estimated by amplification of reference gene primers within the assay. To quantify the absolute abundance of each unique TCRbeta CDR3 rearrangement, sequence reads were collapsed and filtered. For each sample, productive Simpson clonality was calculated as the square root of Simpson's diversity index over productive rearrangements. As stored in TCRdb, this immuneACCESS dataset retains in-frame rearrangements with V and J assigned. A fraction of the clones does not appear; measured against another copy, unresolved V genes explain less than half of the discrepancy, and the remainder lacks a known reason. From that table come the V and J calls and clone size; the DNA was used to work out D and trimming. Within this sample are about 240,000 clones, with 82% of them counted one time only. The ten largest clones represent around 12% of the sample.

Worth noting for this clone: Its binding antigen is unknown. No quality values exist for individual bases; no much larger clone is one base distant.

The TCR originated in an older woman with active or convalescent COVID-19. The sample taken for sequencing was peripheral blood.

The DNA sequence reads TGTGCCAGCAGCCAATTTAACAGGGCAAGAGGACCCCTCCACTTT. Protein translation: CASSQFNRARGPLHF. Recombination joined TRBV14 with TRBJ1-6; TRBD1 is perhaps the D gene, given 6 matching bases. Based on the germline V gene, the CDR1 and CDR2 sequences are SGHDN and FVKESK. The CDR3 spans 15 residues, from the cysteine through the phenylalanine. The only DNA kept is the CDR3, 45 bases in frame from the first base. Trimming costs V 2 bases and J 12 bases, and their ends lie 17 bases apart.